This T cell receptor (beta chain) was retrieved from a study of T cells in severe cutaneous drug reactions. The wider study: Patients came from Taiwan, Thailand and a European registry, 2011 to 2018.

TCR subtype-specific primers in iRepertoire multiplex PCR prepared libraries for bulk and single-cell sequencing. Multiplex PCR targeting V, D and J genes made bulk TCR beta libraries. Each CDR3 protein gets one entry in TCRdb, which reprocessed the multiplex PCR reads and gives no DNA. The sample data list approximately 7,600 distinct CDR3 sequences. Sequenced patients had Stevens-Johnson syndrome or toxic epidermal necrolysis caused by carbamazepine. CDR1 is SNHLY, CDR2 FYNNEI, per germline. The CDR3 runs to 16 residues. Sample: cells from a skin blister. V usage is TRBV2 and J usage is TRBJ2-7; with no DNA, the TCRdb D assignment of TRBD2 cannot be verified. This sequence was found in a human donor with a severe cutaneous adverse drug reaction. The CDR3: CASSGGWTSGNYEQYF.